One sample yielded the 2 T cell receptor beta chains listed below, sequenced in a study of T cell clones after liver transplantation. The assay was immunoSEQ multiplex PCR, and TCRdb's table has in-frame clones only and misses some. The table lists tens of thousands of clones, around 70% of them singletons. Specimen: CD4+ T cells from blood, collected at the 22-month timepoint. The receptors were gathered from a human patient who received a liver transplant. Among the T cells, some may be from the graft donor.

The chain recombines TRBV7-2 with TRBJ1-4; 10 bases map to TRBD1. The junction had 0 bases not matched to a gene; V was cut back by 1 base and J by 7 bases. Germline assignment: CDR1 SGHTA and CDR2 FQGNSA. This CDR3 is 14 amino acids long. The CDR3 sequence: CASSLGTGGEKLFF. The DNA for the CDR3 is TGTGCCAGCAGCTTAGGGACAGGGGGTGAAAAACTGTTTTTT.

The J gene is TRBJ2-7, the V gene TRBV28; TRBD1 or TRBD2 may be the D gene (5 bases each). Germline V gene lookup returns CDR1 MDHEN and CDR2 SYDVKM. Trimming removed 11 bases at V and 5 bases at J, with 28 bases between. CDR3 length: 16 amino acids. The CDR3 DNA reads TGTGCCTCGACTGGGGCCACACTAGGAACATCCGACGAGCAGTACTTC. This sequence encodes CASTGATLGTSDEQYF.